The 12 T cell receptor beta chains listed next were all sequenced from one sample in a study of blood T cell repertoires in COVID-19. The method was immunoSEQ multiplex PCR; TCRdb's version includes in-frame clones alone and lacks a portion of them. The table has over 75,000 clones, roughly 82% seen once. The material sequenced was peripheral blood. The receptors shown here come from a woman older than 75 with acute or convalescent COVID-19.

This clone was counted a few times. CDR3 in amino acids: CASSIAVRSNTGELFF. CDR3 nucleotides: TGTGCCAGTAGTATCGCAGTGCGGTCGAACACCGGGGAGCTGTTTTTT. The chain is built from TRBV19 and TRBJ2-2; no clear D. The CDR3 is 16 amino acids. Trimming removed 3 bases at V and 0 bases at J, with 11 bases between. Germline loops: CDR1 LNHDA, CDR2 SQIVND (reference sequence).

This clone showed up just once. CDR3 coding DNA: TGTGCCAGCAGTAACTCGGGCAGGGGGGCCACTGAAGCTTTCTTT. Its translation is CASSNSGRGATEAFF. This chain joins TRBV28 and TRBJ1-1; 7 positions agree with TRBD1. The germline CDR1 and CDR2 sequences are MDHEN and SYDVKM. V gave up 5 bases and J gave up 4 bases; unmatched junction bases: 10. The CDR3 sequence is 15 residues long. Full variable domain (outside the CDR3, taken from reference TRBV28 and TRBJ1-1): DVKVTQSSRYLVKRTGEKVFLECVQDMDHENMFWYRQDPGLGLRLIYFSYDVKMKEKGDIPEGYSVSREKKERFSLILESASTNQTSMYLCASSNSGRGATEAFFGQGTRLTVV.

The chain combines TRBV5-1 with TRBJ1-3; D unclear. Germline V gene lookup returns CDR1 SGHRS and CDR2 YFSETQ. Trimming cost V 2 bases and J 2 bases, with 23 bases left between them. The CDR3 loop spans 19 amino acids. The CDR3 is CASSFSFAGFSLPGNTIYF. For the CDR3, the DNA is TGCGCCAGCAGCTTTTCTTTTGCAGGTTTCTCCCTTCCTGGAAACACCATATATTTT. Supplemented by reference TRBV5-1 and TRBJ1-3, the full variable domain reads KAGVTQTPRYLIKTRGQQVTLSCSPISGHRSVSWYQQTPGQGLQFLFEYFSETQRNKGNFPGRFSGRQFSNSRSEMNVSTLELGDSALYLCASSFSFAGFSLPGNTIYFGEGSWLTVV.

The chain uses TRBV6-1 and TRBJ1-6; D is perhaps TRBD1 (6 bases). The germline gives CDR1 MNHNS, CDR2 SASEGT. The CDR3 contains 14 residues. V lost 3 bases to trimming and J lost 7 bases, with 10 bases between them. The chain's CDR3 is CASSEDRYNSPLHF. For the CDR3, the DNA is TGTGCCAGCAGTGAGGACAGATACAATTCACCCCTCCACTTT.

V gene TRBV7-9 combines with J gene TRBJ2-1, with TRBD2 matching over 7 bases. After removal of 5 bases from V and 12 bases from J, the junction contained 4 bases not matched to a gene. This CDR3 has 11 residues. Germline V gives CDR1 SEHNR, CDR2 FQNEAQ (reference sequence). The CDR3 reads CASSLGEGQFF. DNA for the CDR3: TGTGCCAGCAGCCTCGGGGAGGGGCAGTTCTTC. Supplemented by reference TRBV7-9 and TRBJ2-1, the full variable domain reads DTGVSQNPRHKITKRGQNVTFRCDPISEHNRLYWYRQTLGQGPEFLTYFQNEAQLEKSRLLSDRFSAERPKGSFSTLEIQRTEQGDSAMYLCASSLGEGQFFGPGTRLTVL.

The V call is TRBV18, the J call TRBJ1-2; D is unresolved. The germline gives CDR1 KGHSH, CDR2 LQKENI. Trimming shortened V by 3 bases and J by 8 bases, and 7 bases separated the two germline ends. CDR3 length: 11 amino acids. Here the CDR3 reads CASSPVEGYTF. Here the CDR3 DNA reads TGTGCCAGCTCACCTGTAGAGGGCTACACCTTC.

The chain couples TRBV5-1 to TRBJ1-3; D perhaps matches TRBD1 (6 bases). This CDR3 contains 15 residues. Germline V CDR1 and CDR2: SGHRS, YFSETQ. V was cut by 4 bases and J by 0 bases, with 11 bases left in between. CDR3 protein: CASSPGQISGNTIYF. The CDR3 nucleotides are TGCGCCAGCAGCCCCGGACAGATCTCTGGAAACACCATATATTTT.

The rearrangement joins TRBV19 to TRBJ1-4; D possibly corresponds to TRBD1 (5 bases). Per germline, CDR1 LNHDA and CDR2 SQIVND (reference sequence). The V end was cut by 6 bases, the J end by 8 bases, with 13 bases between. The CDR3 totals 13 residues. CDR3 DNA sequence: TGTGCCAGTAGCCGACAAGCAGGGGAAAAACTGTTTTTT. This sequence encodes CASSRQAGEKLFF.

This clone was recorded once. The genes are TRBV28 and TRBJ1-2; unclear D gene. Germline CDR1 and CDR2: MDHEN and SYDVKM. Trimming took 10 bases from V and 8 from J, leaving 14 bases between them. The CDR3 sequence is 11 residues long. The CDR3 sequence is CAIFADWGYTF. CDR3 nucleotides: TGTGCCATTTTCGCCGACTGGGGCTACACCTTC.

The rearrangement joins TRBV11-2 to TRBJ2-2; maybe TRBD2 (5 bases). The germline V gene encodes CDR1 SGHAT and CDR2 FQNNGV. CDR3 length: 15 residues. The V and J ends lost 5 bases and 0 bases respectively, with 10 bases between them. The CDR3 spells CASSRSGTNTGELFF. CDR3 nucleotide sequence: TGTGCCAGCAGCCGGAGCGGAACGAACACCGGGGAGCTGTTTTTT. The full variable domain, its missing parts supplied by reference TRBV11-2 and TRBJ2-2, is EAGVAQSPRYKIIEKRQSVAFWCNPISGHATLYWYQQILGQGPKLLIQFQNNGVVDDSQLPKDRFSAERLKGVDSTLKIQPAKLEDSAVYLCASSRSGTNTGELFFGEGSRLTVL.

The CDR3 sequence is CASSLPGLAYNEQFF. In DNA, the CDR3 is TGTGCCAGCAGCCTCCCAGGACTAGCCTACAATGAGCAGTTCTTC. The rearrangement joins TRBV28 to TRBJ2-1; 7 positions match TRBD2. V gave up 6 bases and J gave up 2 bases; unmatched junction bases: 7. Germline values: CDR1 MDHEN, CDR2 SYDVKM. This CDR3 is built from 15 residues.

This clone was seen once. The CDR3 region is CASSTRQGRETDTQYF. CDR3 in DNA: TGTGCCAGCAGCACTAGACAGGGACGGGAAACAGATACGCAGTATTTT. The V call is TRBV9, the J call TRBJ2-3, with TRBD1 matching over 7 bases. This CDR3 region has 16 residues. V gave up 4 bases and J gave up 3 bases; unmatched junction bases: 11. The V gene's germline CDR1 is SGDLS and CDR2 YYNGEE.